The next 12 T cell receptor beta chains were all read from a single sample in a study of blood T cell repertoires in COVID-19. TCRdb's table, derived via immunoSEQ multiplex PCR, lists solely in-frame clones and lacks some. The data show 95,000 to 120,000 clones, about four fifths seen once. The material sequenced was peripheral blood. All receptors derive from a woman in her 70s with acute or convalescent COVID-19.

This chain joins TRBV11-1 and TRBJ2-6, with unresolved D. The CDR3 runs to 16 residues. Trimming removed 4 bases from V and 0 bases from J, with 10 bases in between. Germline CDR1 SGHAT, CDR2 FQDESV (reference sequence). DNA for the CDR3: TGTGCCAGCAGCTCCGGGTTGTCCTCTGGGGCCAACGTCCTGACTTTC. It translates to CASSSGLSSGANVLTF. Together with reference TRBV11-1 and TRBJ2-6, the CDR3 gives the full variable domain: EAEVAQSPRYKITEKSQAVAFWCDPISGHATLYWYRQILGQGPELLVQFQDESVVDDSQLPKDRFSAERLKGVDSTLKIQPAELGDSAMYLCASSSGLSSGANVLTFGAGSRLTVL.

CDR3 region: CASSSGLSGELFF. DNA of the CDR3: TGCGCCAGCAGCTCCGGACTGAGCGGGGAGCTGTTTTTT. This rearrangement joins TRBV5-1 to TRBJ2-2; a possible D gene is TRBD2 (5 bases). The germline CDR1 and CDR2 sequences are SGHRS and YFSETQ. V was clipped by 3 bases and J by 7 bases, with 10 bases between them. The CDR3 consists of 13 residues.

The J gene is TRBJ1-5, the V gene TRBV5-1; TRBD1 matches at 9 bases. J gave up 3 bases and V 2 bases, and 3 bases lay outside the gene matches. This CDR3 is 15 amino acids long. Per the germline V gene, CDR1 is SGHRS and CDR2 is YFSETQ. CDR3 sequence reads: CASSLGQGNNQPQHF. The DNA of the CDR3 is TGCGCCAGCAGCTTAGGACAGGGGAACAATCAGCCCCAGCATTTT.

The rearrangement joins TRBV5-1 to TRBJ2-7, with 9 bases identical to TRBD2. This CDR3 region has 16 residues. Germline V lookup: CDR1 SGHRS, CDR2 YFSETQ. The trim removed 0 bases at V and 1 base at J, leaving 5 bases unmatched. DNA of the CDR3: TGCGCCAGCAGCTTGGGACCGGGACTAGCATCCTACGAGCAGTACTTC. The encoded protein is CASSLGPGLASYEQYF.

The chain has TRBV6-5 and TRBJ1-2, with D maybe TRBD1 (5 bases). Per germline, CDR1 MNHEY and CDR2 SVGAGI. The CDR3 covers 15 residues. Between the trimmed V and J ends, which lost 7 bases and 6 bases, there was a span of 21 bases. Written as DNA, the CDR3 is TGTGCCAGCATCGGACGACGGGGGGGGTCGGATGGCTACACCTTC. Translating gives CASIGRRGGSDGYTF.

The CDR3: CASSQGGGRQNSPLHF. CDR3 sequence (DNA): TGTGCCAGCAGCCAAGGGGGGGGACGCCAGAATTCACCCCTCCACTTT. The chain has TRBV3-1 (or the pseudogene TRBV3-2) and TRBJ1-6; perhaps TRBD1 as D (5 bases). This CDR3 has 16 residues. From germline, CDR1 is LGHDT and CDR2 YNNKEL (reference sequence). V was pared by 1 base and J by 7 bases, with 14 bases between.

V usage is TRBV6-5 and J usage is TRBJ2-1; TRBD2 agrees at 8 bases. CDR3 size: 13 residues. Germline values: CDR1 MNHEY, CDR2 SVGAGI. Trimming removed 6 bases from V and 16 bases from J; junction bases left unmatched: 14. CDR3 in amino acids: CASSPTSASPKFF. The CDR3 DNA follows: TGTGCCAGCAGCCCGACTAGCGCTTCCCCGAAATTCTTC.

V gene TRBV7-2 combines with J gene TRBJ2-7, with D hard to call. V lost 5 bases to trimming and J lost 3 bases, with 5 bases between them. The CDR3 loop spans 11 amino acids. Germline assignment: CDR1 SGHTA and CDR2 FQGNSA. CDR3 region: CASSPGYEQYF. The DNA for the CDR3 is TGTGCCAGCAGCCCCGGCTACGAGCAGTACTTC. Together with reference TRBV7-2 and TRBJ2-7, the CDR3 gives the full variable domain: GAGVSQSPSNKVTEKGKDVELRCDPISGHTALYWYRQSLGQGLEFLIYFQGNSAPDKSGLPSDRFSAERTGGSVSTLTIQRTQQEDSAVYLCASSPGYEQYFGPGTRLTVT.

This clone was detected once. This chain connects TRBV5-1 to TRBJ2-1, with a weak D call TRBD2 (6 bases). Germline assignment: CDR1 SGHRS and CDR2 YFSETQ. The CDR3 covers 15 residues. The V end was cut by 4 bases, the J end by 3 bases, with 14 bases between. CDR3 nucleotide sequence: TGCGCCAGCAGCCCGACTAGTAGGGACTACAATGAGCAGTTCTTC. Encoded protein: CASSPTSRDYNEQFF.

The chain combines TRBV4-1 with TRBJ1-6, with D unresolved. Germline V gene sequence: CDR1 MGHRA, CDR2 YSYEKL. The CDR3 runs 16 residues. The ends were cut back, 2 bases at V and 7 bases at J, with 15 bases in the middle. The CDR3 sequence is CASSQFLRALNSPLHF. Here the CDR3 DNA reads TGCGCCAGCAGCCAATTCCTGAGGGCGCTGAATTCACCCCTCCACTTT.

The V and J genes are TRBV2 and TRBJ1-2, with 7 bases identical to TRBD1. Trimming at V came to 6 bases and at J to 4 bases, leaving 5 bases not matched to a gene. This CDR3 spans 13 amino acids. Germline assignment: CDR1 SNHLY and CDR2 FYNNEI. The DNA for the CDR3 is TGTGCCAGCAGCCACGACAGGGCCTATGGCTACACCTTC. Protein product: CASSHDRAYGYTF.

This chain uses TRBV7-3 with TRBJ2-2; unclear D gene. Germline V lookup: CDR1 SGHTA, CDR2 FQGTGA. V lost 5 bases, J lost 1 base, and 8 bases lay in between. The CDR3 runs 14 residues. Written as DNA, the CDR3 is TGTGCCAGCAGCCCGCAGGAGAACACCGGGGAGCTGTTTTTT. As protein: CASSPQENTGELFF. Looking up the rest from reference TRBV7-3 and TRBJ2-2 gives the full variable domain: GAGVSQTPSNKVTEKGKYVELRCDPISGHTALYWYRQSLGQGPEFLIYFQGTGAADDSGLPNDRFFAVRPEGSVSTLKIQRTERGDSAVYLCASSPQENTGELFFGEGSRLTVL.